This TCR beta chain was captured in a study of T-cell memory formation after mild COVID-19. MiXCR, run by TCRdb on the 5' RACE reads, gives a single entry per CDR3 protein. The data contain 110,000 to 150,000 distinct CDR3 sequences, approximately 25% of them singletons. V shed 1 base, J shed 1 base, and the junction held 4 bases outside the gene matches. This CDR3 contains 15 residues. Germline V gives CDR1 DFQATT, CDR2 SNEGSKA (reference sequence). This clonotype was seen more than once but under ten times. This TCR derives from an adult woman who had mild COVID-19 (a few samples of this study predate the infection). Cell type and time point are not known. The V gene is TRBV20-1, the J gene TRBJ2-5; 9 positions agree with TRBD2. The sample taken for sequencing was PBMCs or a T cell subset sorted from them (not recorded which). CDR3 sequence: CSARVWREGQETQYF. The DNA for the CDR3 is TGCAGTGCTAGAGTATGGCGGGAGGGCCAAGAGACCCAGTACTTC.